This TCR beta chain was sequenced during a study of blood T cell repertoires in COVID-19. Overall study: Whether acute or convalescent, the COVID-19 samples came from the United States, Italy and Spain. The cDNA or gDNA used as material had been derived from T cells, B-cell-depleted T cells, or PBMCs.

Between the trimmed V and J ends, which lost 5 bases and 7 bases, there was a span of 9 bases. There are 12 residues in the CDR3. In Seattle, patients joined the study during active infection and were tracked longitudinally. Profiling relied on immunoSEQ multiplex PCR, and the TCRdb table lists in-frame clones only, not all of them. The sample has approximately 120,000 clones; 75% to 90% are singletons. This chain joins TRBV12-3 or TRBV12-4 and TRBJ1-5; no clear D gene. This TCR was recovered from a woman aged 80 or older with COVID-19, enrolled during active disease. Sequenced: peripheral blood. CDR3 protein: CASSKGDQPQHF. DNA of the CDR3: TGTGCCAGCAGTAAAGGAGACCAGCCCCAGCATTTT.